Detailed here is one TCR beta chain. Its antigen is not known. Barcoded TCR alpha and TCR beta cDNA libraries with UMIs came from 5'RACE using constant-segment primers. TCRdb reanalysed the 5' RACE reads using MiXCR and keeps one entry per CDR3 protein. The table shows around 530,000 distinct CDR3 sequences, with about 20% occurring only once. The record originates from a study of T-cell memory formation after mild COVID-19. Looking at the study overall: TCR clusters were mostly donor specific. Study results and caveats: Clones that contracted clustered mainly in CM and EM if CD4+ and in EMRA if CD8+. Clones shrinking from day 15 to 85 showed even CD4/CD8 mixes; later expanders tilted CD4+.

CDR3 length equals 13 residues. CDR1 and CDR2 from the germline V gene are SQVTM and ANQGSEA. After removal of 6 bases from V and 5 bases from J, the junction contained 6 bases not matched to a gene. This chain connects TRBV29-1 to TRBJ1-3, with TRBD1 matching 8 bases. This clonotype was sampled from an adult woman who had mild COVID-19 (a few samples of this study predate the infection). Cell type and time point are not known. The sequencing input was PBMCs or a T cell subset sorted from them (not recorded which). The CDR3 nucleotides are TGCAGCGTCAAACAGGGGGGACGAAACACCATATATTTT. Protein sequence: CSVKQGGRNTIYF. Complete variable domain (other parts from reference TRBV29-1 and TRBJ1-3): SAVISQKPSRDICQRGTSLTIQCQVDSQVTMMFWYRQQPGQSLTLIATANQGSEATYESGFVIDKFPISRPNLTFSTLTVSNMSPEDSSIYLCSVKQGGRNTIYFGEGSWLTVV.